The following is a T cell receptor beta chain sequence with its context. Germline V gene data show CDR1 as MNHEY and CDR2 as SMNVEV (reference sequence). V gave up 5 bases and J gave up 12 bases, with 17 bases separating them. This CDR3 contains 13 residues. These data come from a study of blood T cell repertoires in COVID-19. The overall study: COVID-19 samples collected from the United States, Italy and Spain covered acute and convalescent phases. Sample material is recorded as cDNA or gDNA derived from T cells, B-cell-depleted T cells, or PBMCs.

Authors' analysis steps: Reference gene primer amplification yielded estimated nucleated cell counts. The method was immunoSEQ multiplex PCR; TCRdb's version includes in-frame clones alone and lacks a portion of them. The DNA was the basis for D and trimming; V, J and clone size are from that table. The sample has around 200,000 clones; almost 90% are singletons. The rearrangement uses TRBV27 and TRBJ2-1, with a weak D call TRBD2 (7 bases). Sequencing input: peripheral blood. The sequence derives from a man aged 50 or older with acute or convalescent COVID-19. CDR3 residues: CASSPLGGGGQFF. In DNA form, the CDR3 reads TGTGCCAGCAGTCCCCTCGGCGGGGGCGGGCAGTTCTTC.